The present TCR beta chain was sequenced within a study of shared clonotypes between healthy human individuals. General study points: Limitation of the genetic and exposure-history diversity represented came from the few donors.

Comments on this clone: Its antigen is not known.

Selected positively for CCR7 and CD45RO-negative, naive CD8 cells excluded terminally differentiated effector memory CD45RA+ cells. From germline, CDR1 is GTSNPN and CDR2 SVGIG (reference sequence). This CDR3 has 13 residues. The V gene end was trimmed by 5 bases and the J gene end by 4 bases; junction bases not matched to a gene: 7. Produced via immunoSEQ multiplex PCR; TCRdb's table is partial and in-frame only. The sample has about 2.1 million clones; about 92% are singletons. The sample comprised naive CD8+ T cells from PBMCs. The V gene is TRBV30, the J gene TRBJ1-1, with TRBD1 identical over 7 bases. The clonotype was recovered from a man aged 18 to 30 in good health. Some clones in this sample may be carry-over from other donors' samples. As DNA, the CDR3 is TGTGCCTGGGACAGGGCGCAAGGCACTGAAGCTTTCTTT. This gives the protein CAWDRAQGTEAFF.